This is a list of T cell receptor beta chains from one sample in a study of monozygotic twins with inflammatory bowel disease. TCRdb re-called the 5' RACE reads and catalogs CDR3 proteins one per entry, DNA excluded. This sample contains approximately 400,000 distinct CDR3 sequences. Sequenced material: blood. These receptor sequences come from a human donor with ulcerative colitis or Crohn's disease, or a healthy co-twin of an affected twin (not recorded which). Each CDR3 is given with its conserved first and last residue. The order of the fields is J gene, V gene, CDR3 protein.

j_call: TRBJ2-1; v_call: TRBV28; cdr3_aa: CASSSLPGGRNNEQFF
j_call: TRBJ2-5; v_call: TRBV3-1; cdr3_aa: CASSQASGWKETQYF
j_call: TRBJ1-1; v_call: TRBV29-1; cdr3_aa: CSVEDQRAGGNTEAFF
j_call: TRBJ2-4; v_call: TRBV3-1; cdr3_aa: CASSHLGGGPRNMQYF
j_call: TRBJ2-3; v_call: TRBV7-6; cdr3_aa: CASSAQIPRATDTQYF
j_call: TRBJ2-5; v_call: TRBV20-1; cdr3_aa: CSAIAGGEETQYF
j_call: TRBJ1-2; v_call: TRBV4-1; cdr3_aa: CASSQPDRGLLDYGYTF
j_call: TRBJ2-2; v_call: TRBV6-1; cdr3_aa: CASSAIPGRTNTGELFF
j_call: TRBJ2-6; v_call: TRBV5-6; cdr3_aa: CASSRRTGITGANVLTF
j_call: TRBJ1-5; v_call: TRBV21-1; cdr3_aa: CASSKALPVNFNSNQPQHF
j_call: TRBJ1-1; v_call: TRBV7-9; cdr3_aa: CASSTGLNTEAFF
j_call: TRBJ2-1; v_call: TRBV20-1; cdr3_aa: CSASGGANNEQFF
j_call: TRBJ2-4; v_call: TRBV19; cdr3_aa: CASLSQLNIQYF
j_call: TRBJ2-2; v_call: TRBV7-9; cdr3_aa: CASTRAGELFF
j_call: TRBJ2-1; v_call: TRBV4-1; cdr3_aa: CASSQPTSGRAHEQFF
j_call: TRBJ2-7; v_call: TRBV14; cdr3_aa: CASRGAGGAYEQYF
j_call: TRBJ1-2; v_call: TRBV11-2; cdr3_aa: CASSVLRDRGRYGYTF
j_call: TRBJ2-5; v_call: TRBV5-1; cdr3_aa: CASSINDRRQETQYF
j_call: TRBJ2-3; v_call: TRBV9; cdr3_aa: CASSESSGSRGGSTDTQYF
j_call: TRBJ2-2; v_call: TRBV7-3; cdr3_aa: CASSVHGGGDTGELFF
j_call: TRBJ2-3; v_call: TRBV29-1; cdr3_aa: CSAGTGNRDTQYF
j_call: TRBJ1-2; v_call: TRBV12-3/TRBV12-4; cdr3_aa: CASKLGDRGEGGYTF
j_call: TRBJ2-1; v_call: TRBV11-1; cdr3_aa: CASSDPTSGRAGSYNEQFF
j_call: TRBJ1-5; v_call: TRBV20-1; cdr3_aa: CSARVGGSGNQPQHF